This T cell receptor beta chain derives from a study of blood T cell repertoires in COVID-19. This CDR3 has 15 residues. Trimming cost V 1 base and J 4 bases; bases outside gene matches: 6. Per germline, CDR1 SGHAT and CDR2 FQNNGV. Libraries were prepared by immunoSEQ multiplex PCR; TCRdb keeps only in-frame clonotypes and omits some of them. The sample shows about 200,000 clones, about four fifths of them seen only once. The clonotype originates from a woman in her thirties who had been exposed to COVID-19. The sample consisted of PBMCs or T cells enriched from blood (not recorded which). The chain carries TRBV11-2 and TRBJ2-7, with 8 bases lining up with TRBD1. CDR3 sequence reads: CASSLVPDREYEQYF. For the CDR3, the DNA is TGTGCCAGCAGCTTAGTTCCGGACAGGGAATACGAGCAGTACTTC. Full variable domain (rest looked up from reference TRBV11-2 and TRBJ2-7): EAGVAQSPRYKIIEKRQSVAFWCNPISGHATLYWYQQILGQGPKLLIQFQNNGVVDDSQLPKDRFSAERLKGVDSTLKIQPAKLEDSAVYLCASSLVPDREYEQYFGPGTRLTVT.